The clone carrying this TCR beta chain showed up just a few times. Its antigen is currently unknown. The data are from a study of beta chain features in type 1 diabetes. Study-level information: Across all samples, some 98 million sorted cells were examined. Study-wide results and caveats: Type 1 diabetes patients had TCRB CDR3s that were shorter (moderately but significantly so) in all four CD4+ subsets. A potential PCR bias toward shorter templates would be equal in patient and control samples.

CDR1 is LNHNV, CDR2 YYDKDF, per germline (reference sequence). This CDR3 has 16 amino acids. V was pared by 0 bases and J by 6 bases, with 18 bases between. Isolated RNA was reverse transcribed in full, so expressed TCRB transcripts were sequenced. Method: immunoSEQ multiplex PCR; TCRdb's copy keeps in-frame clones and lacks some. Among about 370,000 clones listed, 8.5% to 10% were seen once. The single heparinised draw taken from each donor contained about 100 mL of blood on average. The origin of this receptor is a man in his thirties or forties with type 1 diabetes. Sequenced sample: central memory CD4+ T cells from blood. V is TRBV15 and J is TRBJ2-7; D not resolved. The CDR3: CATSRDVPTIGTEQYF. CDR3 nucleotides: TGTGCCACCAGCAGAGATGTCCCGACGATTGGTACCGAGCAGTACTTC.